One TCR beta chain is described in this entry. As yet, its antigen is unknown. Profiling relied on immunoSEQ multiplex PCR, and the TCRdb table lists in-frame clones only, not all of them. The sample contains 120,000 or so clones, about nine tenths of which appear only once. The entry originates in a study of cytomegalovirus exposure and HLA in healthy donors. The CDR3 loop spans 15 amino acids. Germline CDR1 is SNHLY and CDR2 is FYNNEI. J was trimmed by 7 bases and V by 4 bases; bases with no gene match: 10. Study findings and constraints: The study recorded more than 150 TCR beta chains that were cytomegalovirus-associated.

The rearrangement joins TRBV2 to TRBJ2-7; 10 bases line up with TRBD2. The specimen sequenced was PBMCs. This sequence originates from a woman aged 18-29 years in good health and CMV-seronegative. In DNA form, the CDR3 reads TGTGCCAGCAGTGTGATCCTAGCGGGAGCGTATGAGCAGTACTTC. Its translation is CASSVILAGAYEQYF.